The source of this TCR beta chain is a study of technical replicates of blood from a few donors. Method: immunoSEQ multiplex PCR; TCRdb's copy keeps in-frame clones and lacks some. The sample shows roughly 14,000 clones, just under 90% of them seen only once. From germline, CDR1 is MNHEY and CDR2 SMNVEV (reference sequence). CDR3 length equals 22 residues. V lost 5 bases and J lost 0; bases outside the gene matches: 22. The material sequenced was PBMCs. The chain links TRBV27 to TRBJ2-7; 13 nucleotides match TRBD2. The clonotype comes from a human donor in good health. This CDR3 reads CASSPYRPWTSGRGGYSYEQYF. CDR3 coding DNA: TGTGCCAGCAGTCCCTACCGCCCCTGGACTAGCGGGAGAGGGGGATACTCCTACGAGCAGTACTTC.